This is a list of T cell receptor beta chains from one sample in a study of regulatory T cells in long-lasting Graves disease. TCRdb used MiXCR to reprocess the multiplex PCR reads, holding one entry per CDR3 protein. The sample has more than 300,000 distinct CDR3 sequences, about 19% seen once; the top ten hold just under 30%. The source was peripheral blood mononuclear cells (PBMCs), collected when the disease was refractory, from a patient treated with antithyroid drugs. These receptors were obtained from a female donor with Graves disease. Each CDR3 is given with its conserved first and last residue. A D gene is named only where the DNA matches it firmly. The size entry is marked missing in some rows and otherwise reads once, few, many or a size class.

TRBV20-1	TRBJ1-4	.	.	CSAHLFGPTNEKLFF	TGCAGTGCCCATTTGTTTGGACCAACTAATGAAAAACTGTTTTTT
TRBV20-1	TRBJ2-1	.	.	CSARTLQEQFF	TGCAGTGCTAGGACCCTCCAGGAGCAGTTCTTC
TRBV6-1	TRBJ2-5	.	many	CASSEADQETQYF	TGTGCCAGCAGTGAAGCGGACCAAGAGACCCAGTACTTC
TRBV4-2	TRBJ2-7	.	few	CASNVSYEQYF	TGTGCCAGCAACGTATCCTACGAGCAGTACTTC
TRBV7-2	TRBJ1-2	TRBD1	.	CASSSTGDGYTF	TGTGCCAGCAGCTCGACAGGGGATGGCTACACCTTC
TRBV6-1	TRBJ2-7	TRBD1	few	CASSNIRDRGYEQYF	TGTGCCAGCAGTAACATCCGGGACAGGGGCTACGAGCAGTACTTC
TRBV6-2/TRBV6-3	TRBJ1-6	TRBD1	.	CASRPGTGFNSPLHF	TGTGCCAGCAGACCCGGGACAGGGTTTAATTCACCCCTCCACTTT
TRBV6-5	TRBJ2-2	TRBD2	many	CASSYSSSGGPNTGELFF	TGTGCCAGCAGTTACTCTTCTAGCGGGGGGCCGAACACCGGGGAGCTGTTTTTT
TRBV12-3/TRBV12-4	TRBJ2-5	.	many	CASSFWSQETQYF	TGTGCCAGCAGTTTTTGGAGCCAAGAGACCCAGTACTTC
TRBV28	TRBJ1-4	.	many	CASTLFATNEKLFF	TGTGCCAGCACTCTATTTGCAACTAATGAAAAACTGTTTTTT
TRBV28	TRBJ2-3	.	.	CASSPPLMGTDTQYF	TGTGCCAGCAGTCCGCCGTTAATGGGAACAGATACGCAGTATTTT
TRBV10-3	TRBJ1-4	.	few	CAISEGLTANEKLFF	TGTGCCATCAGTGAGGGGCTCACGGCAAATGAAAAACTGTTTTTT
TRBV29-1	TRBJ2-7	TRBD1	.	CSVINRGTYEQYF	TGCAGCGTTATAAACAGGGGAACCTACGAGCAGTACTTC
TRBV4-2	TRBJ1-1	.	once	CASSQDSGPINTEAFF	TGTGCCAGCAGCCAAGATTCGGGCCCTATAAACACTGAAGCTTTCTTT
TRBV4-1	TRBJ2-7	.	.	CASSQVWGGREQYF	TGCGCCAGCAGCCAAGTCTGGGGGGGGCGCGAGCAGTACTTC
TRBV5-1	TRBJ1-6	.	few	CASSLGTSNSPLHF	TGCGCCAGCAGCCTCGGGACTTCTAATTCGCCCCTCCACTTT
TRBV3-1	TRBJ2-7	TRBD2	few	CASSKLAGGGVQYF	TGTGCCAGCAGTAAACTAGCGGGGGGAGGAGTGCAGTACTTC
TRBV4-1	TRBJ2-5	.	few	CASSQGSGRQETQYF	TGCGCCAGCAGCCAAGGATCAGGACGACAAGAGACCCAGTACTTC
TRBV5-1	TRBJ2-7	.	many	CASGPKPGGEGLYEQYF	TGCGCCAGCGGCCCAAAACCAGGAGGCGAGGGTCTCTACGAGCAGTACTTC
TRBV7-9	TRBJ1-2	.	.	CASSLADPGYTF	TGTGCCAGCAGCTTAGCGGACCCAGGCTACACCTTC
TRBV6-2/TRBV6-3	TRBJ2-7	TRBD1	.	CASSLGQGTDEQYF	TGTGCCAGCAGTCTGGGACAGGGGACCGACGAGCAGTACTTC
TRBV30	TRBJ1-2	.	few	CAWSVGPGYGYTF	TGTGCCTGGAGTGTTGGTCCTGGGTATGGCTACACCTTC
TRBV7-8	TRBJ2-2	.	few	CASSFRRAANTGELFF	TGTGCCAGCAGCTTTCGTAGGGCGGCGAACACCGGGGAGCTGTTTTTT
TRBV15	TRBJ1-5	.	.	CATSQSGQSNQPQHF	TGTGCCACCAGTCAGTCTGGGCAGAGCAATCAGCCCCAGCATTTT
TRBV18	TRBJ2-7	.	many	CASSPSGNEQYF	TGTGCCAGCTCACCATCAGGGAACGAGCAGTACTTC
TRBV11-2	TRBJ2-7	TRBD2	many	CASSLGGGSREEQYF	TGTGCCAGCAGCTTAGGCGGGGGGTCCCGGGAAGAGCAGTACTTC